The 3 T cell receptor beta chains below were found in one sample sequenced in a study of blood T cell repertoires in COVID-19. The repertoire was sequenced with immunoSEQ multiplex PCR; TCRdb's copy has only in-frame clones and lacks some. The table shows more than 300,000 clones, with 90% to 95% occurring only once. Source material: PBMCs or T cells enriched from blood (not recorded which). The receptors were sampled from a middle-aged woman who had been exposed to COVID-19.

V usage is TRBV7-6 and J usage is TRBJ1-1; TRBD1 might be the D (6 bases). Trimming cost V 5 bases and J 6 bases, with 16 bases left between them. CDR1 and CDR2 (germline): SGHVS, FNYEAQ. CDR3 size: 14 residues. CDR3 residues: CASSLTGGAAEAFF. The CDR3 nucleotides read TGTGCCAGCAGCCTTACGGGGGGGGCGGCTGAAGCTTTCTTT.

CDR3 nucleotides: TGTGCCAGCAGCCGGGAAGCCTATAATTCACCCCTCCACTTT. Residues: CASSREAYNSPLHF. The V call is TRBV11-3, the J call TRBJ1-6; D uncertain. This CDR3 region has 14 residues. Per germline, CDR1 SGHNT and CDR2 YENEEA. Trimming shortened V by 5 bases and J by 2 bases, and 7 bases separated the two germline ends.

The chain recombines TRBV27 with TRBJ1-2; 8 bases agree with TRBD1. The J segment lost 9 bases and the V segment lost 2 bases, leaving 8 bases of the junction unmatched. This CDR3 is built from 14 residues. CDR1 and CDR2 (germline): MNHEY, SMNVEV (reference sequence). CDR3 sequence: CASSLQGAKDRYTF. For the CDR3, the DNA is TGTGCCAGCAGTTTACAGGGGGCGAAAGATCGCTACACCTTC.